This TCR beta chain appears in the sequencing data of a study of human T cells and chemical hapten exposure. TCRdb recomputed calls from the RACE reads with MiXCR, one row per CDR3 protein. The sample has 150,000 to 200,000 distinct CDR3 sequences; approximately 30% are singletons. Sample time point: patch test 3, about 24 weeks after DPC sensitization. Stated treatment: therapeutic diphenylcyclopropenone sensitization with weekly scalp DPC. V lost 4 bases, J lost 0 bases, and 11 bases lay in between. The length of the CDR3 is 15 residues. CDR1 is SGHTA and CDR2 is FQGNSA in the germline V gene. The sample consisted of whole blood, taken in connection with sensitization to the hapten diphenylcyclopropenone (DPC). This TCR was sampled from a woman younger than 35 with alopecia areata. Some clones in this sample may be carry-over from other donors' samples. This chain joins TRBV7-2 and TRBJ2-3, with TRBD1 as a possible D gene (5 bases). The CDR3 sequence: CASSYLGHSTDTQYF. For the CDR3, the DNA is TGTGCCAGCAGCTACTTAGGACATAGCACAGATACGCAGTATTTT.